A selection of T cell receptor beta chains follows, all from one sample in a study of CD4 T cells in relation to SARS-CoV-2 and coronaviruses. Their antigens remain unidentified. Method: immunoSEQ multiplex PCR; TCRdb's copy keeps in-frame clones and lacks some. The sample gives over 25,000 clones, over 60% of which show up once; roughly 20% is in the top ten. The sequenced sample consisted of CD4+ T cells from PBMCs, cultured in vitro. The receptors shown here come from a human donor in good health. Both conserved end residues are part of each CDR3. Fields, in order: V gene, clone size, J gene, D gene, CDR3 DNA, CDR3 protein. The D gene is left open where the match is weak. Size is stated for part of the rows, as once, few or many counts, or as a class when the clone is expanded.

TRBV7-2	few	TRBJ1-1	TRBD1	TGTGCCAGCAGCTCGTATCAGGGGGCTGGTAATGAAGCTTTCTTT	CASSSYQGAGNEAFF
TRBV7-9	NA	TRBJ2-5	TRBD1	TGTGCCAGCAGCTTAGGGGGACAGATAGAGACCCAGTACTTC	CASSLGGQIETQYF
TRBV7-9	NA	TRBJ1-3	TRBD1	TGTGCCAGCAGCTTATTACCGGGACAGGGGACCTCTGGAAACACCATATATTTT	CASSLLPGQGTSGNTIYF
TRBV9	few	TRBJ1-5	NA	TGTGCCAGCAGCGTAGGTGAGGGTAGCAATCAGCCCCAGCATTTT	CASSVGEGSNQPQHF
TRBV5-1	few	TRBJ1-6	NA	TGCGCCAGCAGCTTGGGGGCCCCGGGGGATTCACCCCTCCACTTT	CASSLGAPGDSPLHF
TRBV9	NA	TRBJ1-2	NA	TGTGCCAGCAGCCCCCTGGAAGGGTATGGCTACACCTTC	CASSPLEGYGYTF
TRBV7-7	NA	TRBJ2-2	NA	TGTGCTAGCAGCCAAGCCCGGGGGACCGGGGAGCTGTTTTTT	CASSQARGTGELFF
TRBV7-3	NA	TRBJ2-4	NA	TGTGCCAGCAGCTTAAATGCGCAGGGGGAGGGAAACATTCAGTACTTC	CASSLNAQGEGNIQYF
TRBV19	NA	TRBJ1-2	TRBD1	TGTGCCAGTAGTCTTCGACAGGGGGCCGGGTATGGCTACACCTTC	CASSLRQGAGYGYTF
TRBV7-8	once	TRBJ2-3	NA	TGTGCCAGCAGCTCGTTCCTAGCCCTCACAGATACGCAGTATTTT	CASSSFLALTDTQYF
TRBV6-5	NA	TRBJ1-3	TRBD1	TGTGCCAGCAGTTACGGGACAGTTCAAACTGGAAACACCATATATTTT	CASSYGTVQTGNTIYF
TRBV7-2	NA	TRBJ2-7	TRBD1	TGTGCCAGCAGCTCGGCGACAGGGGCCTACGAGCAGTACTTC	CASSSATGAYEQYF
TRBV7-9	once	TRBJ2-7	NA	TGTGCCAGCAGCTTACTATCGATAGGATCCTCCTACGAGCAGTACTTC	CASSLLSIGSSYEQYF
TRBV28	NA	TRBJ1-1	NA	TGTGCCAGCAAGGCGGCCACATCCAGAACTGATAAAGCTTTCTTT	CASKAATSRTDKAFF
TRBV6-6	NA	TRBJ1-1	NA	TGTGCCAGCAGCACCGCCAGGGGTGGTACTGAAGCTTTCTTT	CASSTARGGTEAFF
TRBV6-2/TRBV6-3	NA	TRBJ1-1	NA	TGTGCCAGCAGTTACATGACCAGGGCGAACACTGAAGCTTTCTTT	CASSYMTRANTEAFF
TRBV4-1	NA	TRBJ1-5	TRBD1	TGCGCCAGCAGCGGACAGGGGATGAGCAATCAGCCCCAGCATTTT	CASSGQGMSNQPQHF
TRBV12-3/TRBV12-4	NA	TRBJ1-2	TRBD1	TGTGCCAGCAGTCCCGACAGGGGCTATGGCTACACCTTC	CASSPDRGYGYTF
TRBV21-1	once	TRBJ2-1	NA	TGTGCCAGCAGCAAGGCGCTTCGGCTAGCGGGGGGCAATGAGCAGTTCTTC	CASSKALRLAGGNEQFF
TRBV7-7	NA	TRBJ1-1	TRBD1	TGTGCTAGCAGCCTAGACAGGGGAACTGAAGCTTTCTTT	CASSLDRGTEAFF
TRBV3-1/TRBV3-2	once	TRBJ1-5	NA	TGTGCCAGCAGCCAAGTTCTAAGCAATCAGCCCCAGCATTTT	CASSQVLSNQPQHF
TRBV2	NA	TRBJ2-2	TRBD1	TGTGCCAGCAGGCACAGGGGCGGTACCGGGGAGCTGTTTTTT	CASRHRGGTGELFF
TRBV6-5	NA	TRBJ1-1	TRBD1	TGTGCCAGCAGTTACGCGACAGGGGGCGCGGGCACTGAAGCTTTCTTT	CASSYATGGAGTEAFF
TRBV3-1/TRBV3-2	NA	TRBJ1-1	NA	TGTGCCAGCAGCCAAGGGGGGAACACTGAAGCTTTCTTT	CASSQGGNTEAFF
TRBV9	few	TRBJ2-5	NA	TGTGCCAGCAGCCCACAGGTGGGGAAGACCCAGTACTTC	CASSPQVGKTQYF
TRBV5-4	NA	TRBJ1-4	NA	TGTGCCAGCAGCGCCCGGACAGCAACTAATGAAAAACTGTTTTTT	CASSARTATNEKLFF
TRBV6-2/TRBV6-3	NA	TRBJ1-1	TRBD1	TGTGCCAGCAGTTACAACGAATATGCAGGGGGCAGGACTGAAGCTTTCTTT	CASSYNEYAGGRTEAFF
TRBV9	NA	TRBJ2-1	TRBD1	TGTGCCAGCAGCAAAACAGGGGTTTACAATGAGCAGTTCTTC	CASSKTGVYNEQFF
TRBV5-1	NA	TRBJ2-7	TRBD1	TGCGCCAGCAGGGCCGGGACAGTGACTACCTACGAGCAGTACTTC	CASRAGTVTTYEQYF
TRBV5-5	NA	TRBJ2-3	NA	TGTGCCAGCAGCTCCCTGTCGCTAGCCGCCAGGAGGGATACGCAGTATTTT	CASSSLSLAARRDTQYF
TRBV12-3/TRBV12-4	once	TRBJ1-5	NA	TGTGCCAGCAGTTTACCCCCCGAGCCCCAGCATTTT	CASSLPPEPQHF
TRBV7-2	NA	TRBJ2-2	NA	TGTGCCAGCCCTCCTAGACTGGAGAACACCGGGGAGCTGTTTTTT	CASPPRLENTGELFF
TRBV19	NA	TRBJ2-5	NA	TGTGCCAGTAGCCCCACCGGGTCAAAGAAACCCCAGTACTTC	CASSPTGSKKPQYF
TRBV7-2	NA	TRBJ2-2	TRBD2	TGTGCCAGCAGCTTAGCCGGGGGGGCCGGGGAGCTGTTTTTT	CASSLAGGAGELFF
TRBV4-3	NA	TRBJ1-1	TRBD1	TGCGCCAGCAGCCAAGATCCGGGGAGACAGGGGGAGAACACTGAAGCTTTCTTT	CASSQDPGRQGENTEAFF
TRBV30	NA	TRBJ2-7	TRBD1	TGTGCCTGGACCGGGACAGCACCCTACGAGCAGTACTTC	CAWTGTAPYEQYF
TRBV9	NA	TRBJ2-7	NA	TGTGCCAGCAGCGCCAAGGACGGGAGCTCCTACGAGCAGTACTTC	CASSAKDGSSYEQYF
TRBV30	NA	TRBJ2-7	NA	TGTGCCTGGAAAGCAACCTACGAGCAGTACTTC	CAWKATYEQYF
TRBV27	NA	TRBJ1-4	TRBD1	TGTGCCAGCAGTTTGGGGCAGGGACAGGGGGCTGGTAATGAAAAACTGTTTTTT	CASSLGQGQGAGNEKLFF
TRBV3-1/TRBV3-2	NA	TRBJ2-2	TRBD2	TGTGCCAGCAGCCAAGACTCGGCGGGGGGTTTTAACACCGGGGAGCTGTTTTTT	CASSQDSAGGFNTGELFF
TRBV24-1	NA	TRBJ1-2	NA	TGTGCCACCAGTGACGCCGGGACCTGGGGAGGCTACACCTTC	CATSDAGTWGGYTF
TRBV9	NA	TRBJ2-2	NA	TGTGCCAGTGGTCGGGAGAACACCGGGGAGCTGTTTTTT	CASGRENTGELFF
TRBV5-6	few	TRBJ2-3	TRBD2	TGTGCCAGCAGCTTGGCCGACACTCGCAGCGGGAGATTCACAGATACGCAGTATTTT	CASSLADTRSGRFTDTQYF
TRBV7-9	NA	TRBJ1-2	NA	TGTGCCAGCAGCCGCCAGGGGTTAAACTATGGCTACACCTTC	CASSRQGLNYGYTF
TRBV11-2	NA	TRBJ1-6	TRBD1	TGTGCCAGCAGCACTGAGACAGGGTCAAGGACACCCCTCCACTTT	CASSTETGSRTPLHF
TRBV14	once	TRBJ1-1	NA	TGTGCCAGCAGTCAGGATGGGCTAACGAGGGGCCCGGGCACTGAAGCTTTCTTT	CASSQDGLTRGPGTEAFF
TRBV4-1	NA	TRBJ2-1	TRBD2	TGCGCCAGTAGCGGGGGGGCTCACAATGAGCAGTTCTTC	CASSGGAHNEQFF
TRBV9	NA	TRBJ2-5	TRBD2	TGTGCCAGCAGCGTAGAGGGCGGGAGTATGGAGACCCAGTACTTC	CASSVEGGSMETQYF
TRBV10-3	NA	TRBJ1-4	NA	TGTGCCTCCTCCCAAGGGGTTACTAATGAAAAACTGTTTTTT	CASSQGVTNEKLFF
TRBV29-1	NA	TRBJ1-2	NA	TGCAGCGGGGGTGGCTACACCTTC	CSGGGYTF
TRBV11-2	NA	TRBJ2-1	TRBD2	TGTGCCAGCAGCTGGCCTCGCGGGGGGGCCCATGAGCAGTTCTTC	CASSWPRGGAHEQFF
TRBV5-4	few	TRBJ1-3	TRBD1	TGTGCCAGCAGCTTAGAACAGGGGACGGGCACCATATATTTT	CASSLEQGTGTIYF